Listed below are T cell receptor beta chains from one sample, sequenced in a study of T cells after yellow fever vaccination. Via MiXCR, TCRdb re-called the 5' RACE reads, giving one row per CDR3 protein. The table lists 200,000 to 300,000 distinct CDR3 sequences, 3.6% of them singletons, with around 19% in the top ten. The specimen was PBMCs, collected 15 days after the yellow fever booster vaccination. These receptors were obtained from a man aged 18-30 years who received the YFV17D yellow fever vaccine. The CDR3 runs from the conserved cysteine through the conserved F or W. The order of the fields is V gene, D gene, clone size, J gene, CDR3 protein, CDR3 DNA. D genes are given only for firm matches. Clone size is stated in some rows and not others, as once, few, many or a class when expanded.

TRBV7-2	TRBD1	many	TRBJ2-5	CASSFNRGQETQYF	TGTGCCAGCAGCTTTAACAGGGGCCAAGAGACCCAGTACTTC
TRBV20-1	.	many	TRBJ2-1	CSARDPLGGDEQFF	TGCAGTGCTAGAGACCCCCTGGGTGGCGATGAGCAGTTCTTC
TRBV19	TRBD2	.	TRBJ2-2	CASSIRRGGLTNTGELFF	TGTGCCAGTAGTATACGTCGCGGGGGGCTCACGAACACCGGGGAGCTGTTTTTT
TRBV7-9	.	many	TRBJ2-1	CASTTPNEQFF	TGTGCCAGCACCACACCCAATGAGCAGTTCTTC
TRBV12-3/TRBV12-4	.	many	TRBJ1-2	CASSSITDRAYYGYTF	TGTGCCAGCAGTTCTATCACCGACAGAGCATACTATGGCTACACCTTC
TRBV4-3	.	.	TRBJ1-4	CASSQGTGTGNEKLFF	TGCGCCAGCAGCCAAGGAACCGGGACCGGTAATGAAAAACTGTTTTTT
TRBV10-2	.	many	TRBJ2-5	CASSDDGGLGETQYF	TGCGCCAGCAGTGACGATGGGGGTCTGGGAGAGACCCAGTACTTC
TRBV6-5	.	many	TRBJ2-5	CASSYGWGQETQYF	TGTGCCAGCAGTTATGGGTGGGGCCAAGAGACCCAGTACTTC
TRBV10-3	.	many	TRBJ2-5	CAIRDLRETQYF	TGTGCCATCAGGGATCTGAGGGAGACCCAGTACTTC
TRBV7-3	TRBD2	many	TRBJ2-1	CASSLIAGGSNEQFF	TGTGCCAGCAGCTTGATAGCGGGGGGGAGTAATGAGCAGTTCTTC
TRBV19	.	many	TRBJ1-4	CASTSPQGFREKLFF	TGTGCCAGTACCTCGCCTCAGGGCTTTAGGGAAAAACTGTTTTTT
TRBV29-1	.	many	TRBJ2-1	CSVRARGEYNEQFF	TGCAGCGTTAGGGCCAGGGGGGAATACAATGAGCAGTTCTTC
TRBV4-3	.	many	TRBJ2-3	CASSQGSTTTDTQYF	TGCGCCAGCAGCCAAGGCTCGACGACGACAGATACGCAGTATTTT
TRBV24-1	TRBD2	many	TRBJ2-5	CATSDLGTSGLQETQYF	TGTGCCACCAGTGATTTGGGGACTAGCGGACTCCAAGAGACCCAGTACTTC
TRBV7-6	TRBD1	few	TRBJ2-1	CASSYTDRGRLEQFF	TGTGCCAGCAGTTACACGGACAGGGGGCGCCTTGAGCAGTTCTTC
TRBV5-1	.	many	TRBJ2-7	CASSATGLRSYEQYF	TGCGCCAGCAGCGCAACCGGGTTAAGGTCCTACGAGCAGTACTTC
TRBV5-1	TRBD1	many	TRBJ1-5	CASSLDAGGDQPQHF	TGCGCCAGCAGCTTGGACGCAGGGGGAGATCAGCCCCAGCATTTT
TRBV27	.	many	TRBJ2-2	CASSSFGITMGTGELFF	TGTGCCAGCAGCTCCTTTGGGATAACCATGGGCACCGGGGAGCTGTTTTTT
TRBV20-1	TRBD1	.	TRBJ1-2	CSATLQGVYGYTF	TGCAGTGCTACCCTACAGGGGGTCTATGGCTACACCTTC
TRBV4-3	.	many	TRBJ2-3	CASSQDGRGGAGDTQYF	TGCGCCAGCAGCCAAGATGGTCGCGGGGGCGCGGGAGATACGCAGTATTTT
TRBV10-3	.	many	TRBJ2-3	CAIKKGGTDTQYF	TGTGCCATCAAAAAGGGTGGCACAGATACGCAGTATTTT
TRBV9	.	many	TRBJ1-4	CASSVGSLFSNEKLFF	TGTGCCAGCAGCGTCGGGAGCCTTTTTAGTAATGAAAAACTGTTTTTT
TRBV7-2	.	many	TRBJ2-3	CASSLVAGAQDTQYF	TGTGCCAGCAGCTTAGTGGCGGGGGCCCAAGATACGCAGTATTTT
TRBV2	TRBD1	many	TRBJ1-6	CASKRQGGEPLHF	TGTGCCAGCAAAAGACAGGGGGGGGAACCCCTCCACTTT
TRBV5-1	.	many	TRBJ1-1	CASSSQTNTEAFF	TGCGCCAGCAGCTCACAGACGAACACTGAAGCTTTCTTT
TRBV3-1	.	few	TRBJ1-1	CASSSSGIYTEAFF	TGTGCCAGCAGCTCATCAGGGATATACACTGAAGCTTTCTTT
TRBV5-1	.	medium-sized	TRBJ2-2	CASSLLASETGELFF	TGCGCCAGCAGCTTGCTGGCTAGCGAGACCGGGGAGCTGTTTTTT
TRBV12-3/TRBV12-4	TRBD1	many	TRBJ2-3	CASSLVGTDSTDTQYF	TGTGCCAGCAGTTTAGTAGGGACAGATAGCACAGATACGCAGTATTTT
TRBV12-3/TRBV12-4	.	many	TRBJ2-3	CASSLSGGSQYF	TGTGCCAGCAGTTTGTCCGGGGGTAGTCAGTATTTT
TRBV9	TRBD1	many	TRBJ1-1	CASSPQQGAFTEAFF	TGTGCCAGCAGCCCGCAACAGGGGGCGTTCACTGAAGCTTTCTTT
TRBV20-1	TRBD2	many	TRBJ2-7	CSAITSGGTYEQYF	TGCAGTGCTATTACTAGCGGGGGAACCTACGAGCAGTACTTC
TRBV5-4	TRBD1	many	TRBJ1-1	CASSTDRETEAFF	TGTGCCAGCAGCACGGACAGGGAGACTGAAGCTTTCTTT
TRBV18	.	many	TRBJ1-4	CASSPFDAGSNEKLFF	TGTGCCAGCTCACCTTTCGACGCAGGATCTAATGAAAAACTGTTTTTT
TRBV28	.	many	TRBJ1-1	CASTQETEAFF	TGTGCCAGCACACAGGAGACTGAAGCTTTCTTT
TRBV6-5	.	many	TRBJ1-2	CASRVGVGYGYTF	TGTGCCAGCAGGGTAGGGGTTGGCTATGGCTACACCTTC
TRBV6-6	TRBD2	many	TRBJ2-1	CASSYSISGRTRTSGGLYNEQFF	TGTGCCAGCAGTTACTCGATTTCTGGCCGGACACGGACTAGCGGGGGCCTGTACAATGAGCAGTTCTTC
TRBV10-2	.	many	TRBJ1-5	CASSDRGGSNQPQHF	TGCGCCAGCAGTGACAGGGGAGGGAGCAATCAGCCCCAGCATTTT
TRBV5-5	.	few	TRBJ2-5	CASSSRGRETQYF	TGTGCCAGCAGCTCCAGGGGTCGGGAGACCCAGTACTTC
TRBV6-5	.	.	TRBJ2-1	CASSYSPDHNEQFF	TGTGCCAGCAGTTACTCCCCGGACCACAATGAGCAGTTCTTC
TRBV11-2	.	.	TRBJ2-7	CASSQTERRYEQYF	TGTGCCAGCAGCCAAACGGAGAGGCGATACGAGCAGTACTTC
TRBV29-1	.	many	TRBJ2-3	CSVGRGLTDTQYF	TGCAGCGTTGGGCGGGGGCTCACAGATACGCAGTATTTT
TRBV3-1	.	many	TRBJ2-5	CASSHRTRAGLKTQYF	TGTGCCAGCAGCCATCGGACGCGTGCAGGGTTGAAGACCCAGTACTTC
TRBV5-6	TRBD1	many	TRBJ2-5	CASSSYRGQETQYF	TGTGCCAGCAGCTCATACAGGGGGCAAGAGACCCAGTACTTC
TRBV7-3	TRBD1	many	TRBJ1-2	CASSSGQADGYTF	TGTGCCAGCAGCTCGGGACAGGCCGATGGCTACACCTTC
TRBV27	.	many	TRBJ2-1	CASSNWLPTNEQFF	TGTGCCAGCAGTAATTGGTTACCAACCAATGAGCAGTTCTTC
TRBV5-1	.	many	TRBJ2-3	CASSLGGSGTDTQYF	TGCGCCAGCAGCTTGGGAGGGAGTGGGACAGATACGCAGTATTTT
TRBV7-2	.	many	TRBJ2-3	CASSLVAGKTDTQYF	TGTGCCAGCAGCTTAGTGGCGGGCAAGACAGATACGCAGTATTTT
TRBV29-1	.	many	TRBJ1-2	CSVAPLGGYGYTF	TGCAGCGTTGCGCCACTTGGGGGATATGGCTACACCTTC
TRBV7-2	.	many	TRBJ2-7	CASSIRWDSAEQYF	TGTGCCAGCAGCATCCGATGGGACTCAGCCGAGCAGTACTTC
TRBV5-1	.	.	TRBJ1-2	CASSAGHRSNYGYTF	TGCGCCAGCAGCGCCGGACACCGGAGTAACTATGGCTACACCTTC
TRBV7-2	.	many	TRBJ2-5	CASSLGRPETQYF	TGTGCCAGCAGCTTAGGACGGCCGGAGACCCAGTACTTC
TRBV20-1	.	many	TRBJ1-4	CSALRQPDNEKLFF	TGCAGTGCTCTTCGACAGCCTGATAATGAAAAACTGTTTTTT
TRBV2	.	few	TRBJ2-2	CASSESPEGLNTGELFF	TGTGCCAGCAGTGAATCTCCAGAGGGATTGAACACCGGGGAGCTGTTTTTT
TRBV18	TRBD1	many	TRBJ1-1	CASSPPTGTTEAFF	TGTGCCAGCTCACCACCGACAGGGACCACTGAAGCTTTCTTT
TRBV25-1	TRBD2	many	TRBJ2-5	CASSERGGEETQYF	TGTGCCAGCAGTGAACGCGGGGGGGAGGAGACCCAGTACTTC
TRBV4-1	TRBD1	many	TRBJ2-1	CASSRHGQGAVEQFF	TGCGCCAGCAGCCGACACGGACAGGGGGCTGTTGAGCAGTTCTTC
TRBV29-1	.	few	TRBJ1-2	CSVEDRQAGGYTF	TGCAGCGTTGAAGATCGACAGGCGGGTGGCTACACCTTC
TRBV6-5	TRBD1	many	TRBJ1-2	CASSDPQGGDYGYTF	TGTGCCAGCAGCGATCCACAGGGGGGGGACTATGGCTACACCTTC
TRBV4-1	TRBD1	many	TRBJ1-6	CASSQEGQGNSPLHF	TGCGCCAGCAGCCAAGAGGGACAGGGTAATTCACCCCTCCACTTT
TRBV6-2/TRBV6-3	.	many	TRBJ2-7	CASSYGKYEQYF	TGTGCCAGCAGTTACGGGAAATACGAGCAGTACTTC